The clone carrying this T cell receptor (beta chain) came up a few times. No antigen is known for it. Using quantitative 5'-RACE with molecular barcodes, the authors made TCR beta libraries. TCRdb fed the 5' RACE reads into MiXCR, producing one record per CDR3 protein. The sample contains 100,000 to 150,000 distinct CDR3 sequences, approximately 17% of which appear only once. These data originate in a study of CD8 T cells in ankylosing spondylitis. Overall study findings and caveats: Significantly higher representation of disease-linked clones was reported for matched ankylosing spondylitis synovial fluid. Disease-associated clonotypes exhibited CD8+ identity and were relatively infrequent in peripheral blood. Some of the motif variants had earlier been found in reactive arthritis patients' fluid and blood. The study identified a TCR beta motif of several highly homologous variants that appeared characteristic of ankylosing spondylitis blood.

In germline, CDR1 is SGHNT, CDR2 YENEEA. The CDR3 is 14 amino acids. V was cut by 3 bases and J by 4 bases, with 10 bases left in between. This sequence was found in a male donor with ankylosing spondylitis. The sequenced sample consisted of blood, either unsorted or a sorted T cell fraction (not recorded which). The genes are TRBV11-3 and TRBJ2-1; D uncertain. The CDR3 nucleotides read TGTGCCAGCAGCTTCTCCCCCTTGTACAATGAGCAGTTCTTC. Amino acids: CASSFSPLYNEQFF.